This TCR beta chain is drawn from a study of T cell responses to AZD1222 COVID-19 vaccine. This clone came up a few times. The protocol was immunoSEQ multiplex PCR, while the TCRdb copy is restricted to in-frame clones and leaves out a portion. In the table there are 150,000 to 200,000 clones, approximately 94% of which are singletons. The sequenced sample was peripheral blood, obtained on day 0 of AZD1222 vaccination. The source of this sequence is an adult in good health.

In DNA, the CDR3 is TGTGCCAGCAACGAGGGAGGGACAGAGACCCAGTACTTC. Its translation is CASNEGGTETQYF. The V gene is TRBV9, the J gene TRBJ2-5; TRBD2 agrees at 7 bases. The CDR3 has 13 residues. Trimming cost V 6 bases and J 4 bases; bases outside gene matches: 6. In germline, CDR1 is SGDLS, CDR2 YYNGEE.